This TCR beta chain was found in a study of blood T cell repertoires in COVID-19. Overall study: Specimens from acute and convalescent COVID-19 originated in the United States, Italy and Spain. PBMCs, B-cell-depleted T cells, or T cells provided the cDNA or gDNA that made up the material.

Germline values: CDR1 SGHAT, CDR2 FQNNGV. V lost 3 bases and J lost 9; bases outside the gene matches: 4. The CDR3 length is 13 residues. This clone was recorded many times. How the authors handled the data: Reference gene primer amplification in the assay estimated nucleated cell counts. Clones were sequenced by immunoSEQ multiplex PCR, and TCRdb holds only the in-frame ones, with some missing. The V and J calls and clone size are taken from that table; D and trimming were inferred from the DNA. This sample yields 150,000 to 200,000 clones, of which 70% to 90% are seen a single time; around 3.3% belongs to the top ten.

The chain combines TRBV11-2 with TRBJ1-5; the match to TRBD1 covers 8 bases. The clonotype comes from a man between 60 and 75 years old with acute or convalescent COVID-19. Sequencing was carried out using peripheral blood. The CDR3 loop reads CASSFTGGSPQHF. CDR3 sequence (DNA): TGTGCCAGCAGCTTCACAGGGGGGTCGCCCCAGCATTTT.